Described below is a single TCR beta chain sequence and its context. This clone was detected a few times. Its antigen is unknown. No clone much larger than this one lies a single base away; base qualities are absent. The immunoSEQ Assay, a bias-controlled multiplex PCR, was used to amplify TCRbeta CDR3 regions from genomic DNA. The authors processed their data as follows. Within the assay, amplification of reference gene primers was used to estimate how many nucleated cells each sample contained. To quantify the absolute abundance of each unique TCRbeta CDR3 rearrangement, sequence reads were collapsed and filtered. For each sample, productive Simpson clonality was calculated as the square root of Simpson's diversity index over productive rearrangements. The table comes from immuneACCESS by way of TCRdb, which keeps in-frame sequences with V and J called. Part of the clones is missing from these tables; in studies checked, under half for an unresolved V gene and the rest for unknown reasons. V and J calls and clone size are those listed in that table; D and trimming were worked out from the DNA. The sample table records a few hundred thousand clones; about 90% of these occur just once. The ten largest account for 2.5% to 3.5% of the sample.

Participants in the prospective study were enrolled through a virtual design, were aged roughly 18 to 100 years, and lived in approximately 24 United States geographic areas. In the prospective study, cohorts were assigned on the basis of participant-reported clinical history obtained from a screening survey and a study questionnaire. Exposed participants had been in contact, within 2 weeks of entering the study, with a person who had a PCR-confirmed or clinician-diagnosed case of COVID-19. Each participant in the prospective study had whole blood, serum and a nasopharyngeal or oropharyngeal swab collected by mobile phlebotomists. Prospective study participants could optionally give additional blood draws and questionnaires over an approximately 2-month period. Blood samples from the prospective study were shipped frozen or at room temperature prior to DNA extraction. Taken from the germline V gene (reference sequence), the CDR1 and CDR2 loops are SGHNT and YYREEE. Trimming takes 2 bases from V and 3 bases from J, and the germline ends sit 15 bases apart. CDR3 length: 15 amino acids, cysteine to phenylalanine. Only CDR3 DNA is held: 45 bases, read in frame from base 1.

The data derive from a study of blood T cell repertoires in COVID-19 (dated by TCRdb to 2020 to 2021). Regarding the research as a whole: Collaborator samples came from the United States, Italy and Spain and covered acute and convalescent phases of COVID-19. The prospective study material was composed of cDNA or gDNA derived from T cells, B-cell-depleted T cells, or PBMCs. Deeply sampled blood TCRbeta repertoires from subjects exposed to, actively infected with, or recovered from COVID-19 were included in the dataset. A freely available public database, intended as a resource for researchers studying the immune response to SARS-CoV-2, is where the repertoires were released. Samples came from the ongoing ImmuneRACE study (first 160 participants) plus 1,254 subjects from 6 global collaborators. A de-identified subject ID, COVID-19 status, age in years and sex were almost always included in the sample metadata. HLA class I and class II types, where available, came from metadata supplied by the sample provider rather than from assay-based typing.

The paper's findings and limits, for the study overall: Clinical and demographic metadata were provided uncurated, with the amount varying by source and participant.

Sequencing input: PBMCs or T cells enriched from blood (not recorded which). This clonotype originated in a woman aged 45-65 years who had been exposed to COVID-19. The V and J genes are TRBV5-4 and TRBJ2-7; TRBD1 is perhaps the D gene, given 6 matching bases. The DNA sequence reads TGTGCCAGCAGCTTAGTGAGCCAGGGGAACTACGAGCAGTACTTC. It codes for CASSLVSQGNYEQYF.